A single sample is the source of the 20 T cell receptor beta chains below, sequenced in a study of monozygotic twins with inflammatory bowel disease. TCRdb re-called the 5' RACE reads; one entry per CDR3 protein, DNA not given. This table holds about 210,000 distinct CDR3 sequences. The sequencing input was blood. These receptors were taken from a human donor with ulcerative colitis or Crohn's disease, or a healthy co-twin of an affected twin (not recorded which).

The rearrangement joins TRBV20-1 to TRBJ1-3. Germline V gene lookup returns CDR1 DFQATT and CDR2 SNEGSKA (reference sequence). CDR3 length: 13 amino acids. The CDR3 spells CSANFRSGNTVYF.

The rearrangement joins TRBV7-8 to TRBJ2-2; TCRdb designates TRBD1, a call that cannot be tested without DNA. This CDR3 is 15 amino acids long. Germline CDR1 is SGHVS and CDR2 is FQNEAQ. CDR3: CASSSIQGYTGELFF.

The V call is TRBV3-1, the J call TRBJ2-6; as DNA is missing, the TRBD1 call by TCRdb cannot be tested. This CDR3 has 19 amino acids. Germline CDR1 is LGHDT and CDR2 is YNNKEL (reference sequence). CDR3 amino acids: CASSPIPGQGFSGANVLTF.

The rearrangement uses TRBV4-1 and TRBJ2-1; without DNA, the TCRdb call of TRBD2 cannot be checked. This CDR3 region has 15 residues. Germline V gives CDR1 MGHRA, CDR2 YSYEKL. This CDR3 is CASSQVGGFVNEQFF.

This CDR3 is CASSLEVWNEQFF. The chain combines TRBV7-2 with TRBJ2-1. Germline V gene data show CDR1 as SGHTA and CDR2 as FQGNSA. The CDR3 is made up of 13 amino acids.

J is TRBJ1-4 and V is TRBV6-1; TCRdb selects TRBD1, and the lack of DNA leaves this call unchecked. Per germline, CDR1 MNHNS and CDR2 SASEGT. The CDR3 is 14 residues long. The CDR3 loop is CASRRTGGNEKLFF.

The rearrangement uses TRBV7-8 and TRBJ2-5; TCRdb's D gene call, TRBD2, goes unchecked for lack of DNA. Germline V lookup: CDR1 SGHVS, CDR2 FQNEAQ. There are 14 residues in the CDR3. CDR3: CASSLVPAGETQYF.

This chain joins TRBV25-1 and TRBJ2-7; TCRdb gives TRBD1 as the D gene, but with no DNA this cannot be confirmed. Per the germline V gene, CDR1 is MGHDK and CDR2 is SYGVNS. The CDR3 totals 14 residues. The CDR3 sequence: CASSEGALSYEQYF.

This chain connects TRBV12-3 or TRBV12-4 to TRBJ1-5; lacking DNA, the TRBD1 call made by TCRdb goes unchecked. This CDR3 has 14 amino acids. The CDR3 region is CASSFTGQDQPQHF.

V is TRBV4-1 and J is TRBJ1-4; TCRdb's assignment of TRBD1 cannot be checked, as there is no DNA. Germline V gene lookup returns CDR1 MGHRA and CDR2 YSYEKL. This CDR3 spans 16 amino acids. The CDR3 sequence is CASSQFSGGLSEKLFF.

This chain connects TRBV7-9 to TRBJ2-3; lacking DNA, the TRBD1 call made by TCRdb goes unchecked. This CDR3 has 15 residues. The germline V gene has CDR1 SEHNR and CDR2 FQNEAQ (reference sequence). The CDR3 here is CASSAAFSGTDTQYF.

The chain recombines TRBV12-3 or TRBV12-4 with TRBJ2-2; TCRdb picks TRBD2, but there is no DNA to check that call. The CDR3 is 17 amino acids. This CDR3 reads CASSWTSGGHNTGELFF.

The genes are TRBV6-4 and TRBJ1-5; the D gene TCRdb calls, TRBD1, cannot be checked with no DNA. The length of the CDR3 is 15 residues. Per germline, CDR1 MRHNA and CDR2 SNTAGT. The CDR3 sequence is CASSDSAGDDQPQHF.

The rearrangement links TRBV20-1 to TRBJ1-2; TCRdb returns TRBD1, unconfirmable since there is no DNA. This CDR3 contains 11 residues. Per germline, CDR1 DFQATT and CDR2 SNEGSKA (reference sequence). The CDR3: CSAGTEDGYTF.

The chain couples TRBV6-5 to TRBJ2-1; lacking DNA, the TRBD1 call made by TCRdb goes unchecked. Germline V gene lookup returns CDR1 MNHEY and CDR2 SVGAGI. This CDR3 is 16 amino acids long. The CDR3 spells CASSSNGDRGGYEQFF.

CDR3 protein: CASSLETGAYNEQFF. The chain couples TRBV11-2 to TRBJ2-1; the TCRdb call, TRBD1, lacks DNA for checking. The CDR3 sequence is 15 residues long. Germline CDR1 is SGHAT and CDR2 is FQNNGV.

J is TRBJ1-2 and V is TRBV15; TCRdb's assignment of TRBD1 cannot be checked, as there is no DNA. The CDR3 runs 13 residues. Germline V gives CDR1 LNHNV, CDR2 YYDKDF (reference sequence). The CDR3 is CATSEGDSYGYTF.

J is TRBJ1-5 and V is TRBV29-1. The CDR3 totals 13 residues. The germline V gene encodes CDR1 SQVTM and CDR2 ANQGSEA. This CDR3 reads CSVLYGSNQPQHF.

CDR3 in amino acids: CASSPGTGPTEAFF. The rearrangement joins TRBV7-9 to TRBJ1-1; no DNA is available, so the TRBD1 call from TCRdb remains unchecked. Germline V gene data show CDR1 as SEHNR and CDR2 as FQNEAQ (reference sequence). The CDR3 totals 14 residues.

The genes are TRBV6-1 and TRBJ2-4. CDR1 is MNHNS and CDR2 is SASEGT in the germline V gene. This CDR3 contains 12 residues. This chain's CDR3 is CASGLDKNIQYF.